The 9 T cell receptor beta chains below come from one sample, sequenced in a study of radiation and T cells in renal cell carcinoma. The method was immunoSEQ multiplex PCR; TCRdb's version includes in-frame clones alone and lacks a portion of them. The sample has approximately 40,000 clones, around four fifths seen once. This sample's time point: blood 4 weeks post-SBRT, at nephrectomy. The treatment is: 15 Gy SBRT to primary tumor, nephrectomy 4 weeks later. Sequences were derived from blood, sampled from a patient whose treatment included radiotherapy and nephrectomy. These receptors were collected from a woman aged 70-85 years with renal cell carcinoma.

V is TRBV5-1 and J is TRBJ2-2; 8 bases fit TRBD1. The CDR3 consists of 16 residues. V gave up 4 bases and J gave up 3 bases; unmatched junction bases: 8. From germline, CDR1 is SGHRS and CDR2 YFSETQ. The CDR3 nucleotides read TGCGCCAGCAGCAGGTCAGGGGGCTGGGACACCGGGGAGCTGTTTTTT. Translated: CASSRSGGWDTGELFF.

The chain carries TRBV6-5 and TRBJ1-1; D not certain. Deletions cut 0 bases from V and 4 bases from J, with 9 bases between. The CDR3 length is 14 residues. Germline CDR1 and CDR2: MNHEY and SVGAGI. Here the CDR3 DNA reads TGTGCCAGCAGTTACTCGATTTCCGGCACTGAAGCTTTCTTT. The encoded protein is CASSYSISGTEAFF.

This clone was detected only a few times. The genes are TRBV5-4 and TRBJ2-5; no clear D gene. V was clipped by 1 base and J by 0 bases, with 1 base between them. CDR1 is SGHNT, CDR2 YYREEE, per germline (reference sequence). CDR3 length equals 12 residues. CDR3 in amino acids: CASSLNQETQYF. In DNA, the CDR3 is TGTGCCAGCAGCTTGAACCAAGAGACCCAGTACTTC.

This clone was seen only once. The V and J genes are TRBV13 and TRBJ2-6; 7 bases agree with TRBD2. With 0 bases clipped from V and 0 bases from J, the junction kept 8 bases outside the gene matches. The CDR3 is 19 residues long. CDR1 is PRHDT, CDR2 FYEKMQ, per germline (reference sequence). The CDR3 nucleotides are TGTGCCAGCAGCTTAGGCGGGGCTAGCGGTTACTCTGGGGCCAACGTCCTGACTTTC. Translating it yields CASSLGGASGYSGANVLTF. The whole variable domain, remainder taken from reference TRBV13 and TRBJ2-6, is AAGVIQSPRHLIKEKRETATLKCYPIPRHDTVYWYQQGPGQDPQFLISFYEKMQSDKGSIPDRFSAQQFSDYHSELNMSSLELGDSALYFCASSLGGASGYSGANVLTFGAGSRLTVL.

This chain connects TRBV5-1 to TRBJ2-1, with TRBD2 matching over 7 bases. Germline V gene sequence: CDR1 SGHRS, CDR2 YFSETQ. The ends lost 5 bases at V and 0 bases at J; junction bases unmatched: 8. The CDR3 runs to 16 residues. The CDR3 coding sequence is TGCGCCAGCAGTGGGACTACCCACAGCTCCTACAATGAGCAGTTCTTC. It translates to CASSGTTHSSYNEQFF.

As concerns this clone: Other nucleotide sequences from this sample produce the same CDR3. The chain couples TRBV2 to TRBJ1-3, with 10 bases that match TRBD1. Germline V gene data show CDR1 as SNHLY and CDR2 as FYNNEI. The J segment lost 4 bases and the V segment lost 5 bases, leaving 8 bases of the junction unmatched. There are 16 residues in the CDR3. The CDR3: CASSWDRGLAGNTIYF. The CDR3 DNA reads as TGTGCCAGCAGTTGGGACAGGGGATTGGCGGGAAACACCATATATTTT.

The V call is TRBV9, the J call TRBJ1-1; possibly TRBD1 for D (6 bases). V shed 0 bases and J shed 6 bases, with 15 bases lying between them. The V gene's germline CDR1 is SGDLS and CDR2 YYNGEE. The CDR3 has 15 amino acids. The CDR3 region is CASSVVGHPGAEAFF. The CDR3 DNA is TGTGCCAGCAGCGTAGTCGGACACCCAGGGGCTGAAGCTTTCTTT.

The V call is TRBV18, the J call TRBJ2-5, with TRBD1 identical over 8 bases. CDR1 and CDR2 from the germline V gene are KGHSH and LQKENI. V lost 2 bases, J lost 5 bases, and 13 bases stayed unmatched. There are 17 residues in the CDR3. DNA of the CDR3: TGTGCCAGCTCACCATCAGTCAGGGGGCTGGAATTGGAGACCCAGTACTTC. It specifies CASSPSVRGLELETQYF.

CDR3 in DNA: TGTGCCAGCAGCTTGGTTAGCGGGGAGGTCGAGCAGTACTTC. Its protein is CASSLVSGEVEQYF. J is TRBJ2-7 and V is TRBV11-1; 8 bases map to TRBD2. CDR1 SGHAT and CDR2 FQDESV come from the germline V gene (reference sequence). The length of the CDR3 is 14 residues. Trimming cost V 3 bases and J 6 bases; bases outside gene matches: 7. The full variable domain, with the rest looked up from reference TRBV11-1 and TRBJ2-7, is EAEVAQSPRYKITEKSQAVAFWCDPISGHATLYWYRQILGQGPELLVQFQDESVVDDSQLPKDRFSAERLKGVDSTLKIQPAELGDSAMYLCASSLVSGEVEQYFGPGTRLTVT.